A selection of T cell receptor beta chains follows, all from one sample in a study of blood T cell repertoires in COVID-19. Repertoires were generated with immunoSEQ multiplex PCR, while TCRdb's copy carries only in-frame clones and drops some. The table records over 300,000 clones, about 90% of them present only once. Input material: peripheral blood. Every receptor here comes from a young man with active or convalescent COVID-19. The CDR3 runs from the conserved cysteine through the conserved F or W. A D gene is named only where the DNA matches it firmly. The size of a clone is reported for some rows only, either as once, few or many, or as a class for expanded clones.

cdr3_aa: CASSRTRTSQETQYF
cdr3_nt: TGTGCCAGCAGCCGTACTCGGACAAGCCAAGAGACCCAGTACTTC
clone_size: NA
j_call: TRBJ2-5
v_call: TRBV27
d_call: NA

cdr3_aa: CASSLTGTGSETQYF
cdr3_nt: TGTGCCAGCAGCTTAACAGGGACAGGGTCGGAGACCCAGTACTTC
clone_size: once
j_call: TRBJ2-5
v_call: TRBV7-9
d_call: TRBD1

cdr3_aa: CASSYSRPGTGNTIYF
cdr3_nt: TGTGCCAGCAGTTACTCCCGCCCGGGGACTGGAAACACCATATATTTT
clone_size: NA
j_call: TRBJ1-3
v_call: TRBV6-6
d_call: NA

cdr3_aa: CASSPRLAGGPSTDTQYF
cdr3_nt: TGTGCCAGCAGCCCTCGGCTAGCGGGGGGGCCAAGCACAGATACGCAGTATTTT
clone_size: NA
j_call: TRBJ2-3
v_call: TRBV2
d_call: TRBD2

cdr3_aa: CASSLGRGGVRYNEQFF
cdr3_nt: TGTGCCAGCAGCTTAGGTCGTGGGGGCGTACGCTACAATGAGCAGTTCTTC
clone_size: NA
j_call: TRBJ2-1
v_call: TRBV7-2
d_call: NA

cdr3_aa: CASRYSGGNSPLHF
cdr3_nt: TGTGCCAGCAGGTACTCAGGGGGAAATTCACCCCTCCACTTT
clone_size: NA
j_call: TRBJ1-6
v_call: TRBV6-5
d_call: TRBD1

cdr3_aa: CASSVGLAGGDNEQFF
cdr3_nt: TGTGCCAGCAGCGTAGGCCTGGCGGGAGGGGACAATGAGCAGTTCTTC
clone_size: once
j_call: TRBJ2-1
v_call: TRBV9
d_call: TRBD2

cdr3_aa: CASSPWGLAGGTDTQYF
cdr3_nt: TGCGCCAGCAGCCCCTGGGGACTAGCGGGTGGGACAGATACGCAGTATTTT
clone_size: NA
j_call: TRBJ2-3
v_call: TRBV4-1
d_call: TRBD2

cdr3_aa: CATSDDRDRGGGGYTF
cdr3_nt: TGTGCCACCAGTGATGACCGGGACAGGGGCGGAGGTGGCTACACCTTC
clone_size: NA
j_call: TRBJ1-2
v_call: TRBV24-1
d_call: TRBD1

cdr3_aa: CASSPVWQGASTEAFF
cdr3_nt: TGTGCCAGCAGCCCGGTTTGGCAGGGGGCAAGTACTGAAGCTTTCTTT
clone_size: NA
j_call: TRBJ1-1
v_call: TRBV28
d_call: TRBD1

cdr3_aa: CASSLSGAAEAFF
cdr3_nt: TGTGCCAGCAGCTTAAGTGGGGCTGCTGAAGCTTTCTTT
clone_size: NA
j_call: TRBJ1-1
v_call: TRBV7-3
d_call: NA

cdr3_aa: CASSQVGGRNTEAFF
cdr3_nt: TGCGCCAGCAGCCAAGTTGGGGGCAGGAACACTGAAGCTTTCTTT
clone_size: NA
j_call: TRBJ1-1
v_call: TRBV4-3
d_call: NA

cdr3_aa: CASSQIRGEKLFF
cdr3_nt: TGCGCCAGCAGCCAGATCAGAGGTGAAAAACTGTTTTTT
clone_size: few
j_call: TRBJ1-4
v_call: TRBV4-1
d_call: NA

cdr3_aa: CASSATGPSSGEQYF
cdr3_nt: TGCGCCAGCAGCGCTACAGGGCCCTCATCGGGCGAGCAGTACTTC
clone_size: NA
j_call: TRBJ2-7
v_call: TRBV5-1
d_call: NA

cdr3_aa: CASSFPNYNSPLHF
cdr3_nt: TGTGCCAGCAGCTTCCCCAACTATAATTCACCCCTCCACTTT
clone_size: NA
j_call: TRBJ1-6
v_call: TRBV7-2
d_call: NA

cdr3_aa: CSVHRGYTEAFF
cdr3_nt: TGCAGCGTTCACAGGGGATACACTGAAGCTTTCTTT
clone_size: NA
j_call: TRBJ1-1
v_call: TRBV29-1
d_call: TRBD1

cdr3_aa: CASSSQGPLDQPQHF
cdr3_nt: TGTGCCAGCAGTTCACAGGGGCCGCTTGATCAGCCCCAGCATTTT
clone_size: NA
j_call: TRBJ1-5
v_call: TRBV27
d_call: TRBD1

cdr3_aa: CASSSFIIFSHQETQYF
cdr3_nt: TGTGCCAGCAGCTCCTTCATCATTTTCAGTCACCAAGAGACCCAGTACTTC
clone_size: NA
j_call: TRBJ2-5
v_call: TRBV7-9
d_call: NA

cdr3_aa: CASSQLRPLDEQYF
cdr3_nt: TGTGCCAGCAGCCAACTGCGGCCTCTCGACGAGCAGTACTTC
clone_size: NA
j_call: TRBJ2-7
v_call: TRBV4-2
d_call: NA

cdr3_aa: CASSRRGQGYTEAFF
cdr3_nt: TGTGCCAGCTCACGACGGGGACAGGGGTACACTGAAGCTTTCTTT
clone_size: NA
j_call: TRBJ1-1
v_call: TRBV18
d_call: TRBD1

cdr3_aa: CASSYPTGVGSPLHF
cdr3_nt: TGTGCCAGCAGTTACCCGACAGGGGTCGGTTCACCCCTCCACTTT
clone_size: NA
j_call: TRBJ1-6
v_call: TRBV6-2/TRBV6-3
d_call: TRBD1

cdr3_aa: CASSQEILAGGPGANVLTF
cdr3_nt: TGTGCCAGCAGCCAAGAAATCCTAGCGGGAGGACCTGGGGCCAACGTCCTGACTTTC
clone_size: NA
j_call: TRBJ2-6
v_call: TRBV3-1/TRBV3-2
d_call: TRBD2

cdr3_aa: CASSLTQTSDSTDTQYF
cdr3_nt: TGTGCCAGCAGCTTAACTCAGACTAGCGACAGCACAGATACGCAGTATTTT
clone_size: NA
j_call: TRBJ2-3
v_call: TRBV7-8
d_call: TRBD2

cdr3_aa: CASSPLDRVDTEAFF
cdr3_nt: TGTGCCAGTAGTCCTTTAGACAGGGTTGACACTGAAGCTTTCTTT
clone_size: NA
j_call: TRBJ1-1
v_call: TRBV19
d_call: TRBD1

cdr3_aa: CSADRGHTGELFF
cdr3_nt: TGCAGCGCTGACAGGGGTCATACCGGGGAGCTGTTTTTT
clone_size: once
j_call: TRBJ2-2
v_call: TRBV29-1
d_call: TRBD1

cdr3_aa: CASSYQGLNTEAFF
cdr3_nt: TGCGCCAGCAGCTACCAGGGATTGAACACTGAAGCTTTCTTT
clone_size: NA
j_call: TRBJ1-1
v_call: TRBV5-1
d_call: NA

cdr3_aa: CSVDGVAGPTDTQYF
cdr3_nt: TGCAGCGTTGATGGAGTAGCGGGACCCACAGATACGCAGTATTTT
clone_size: NA
j_call: TRBJ2-3
v_call: TRBV29-1
d_call: TRBD2

cdr3_aa: CASSSGQRGYNSPLHF
cdr3_nt: TGTGCCAGCAGCTCCGGACAGAGAGGTTATAATTCACCCCTCCACTTT
clone_size: once
j_call: TRBJ1-6
v_call: TRBV5-4
d_call: NA

cdr3_aa: CASSLGSESGGYTF
cdr3_nt: TGCGCCAGCAGCTTAGGGTCGGAGAGCGGGGGCTACACCTTC
clone_size: NA
j_call: TRBJ1-2
v_call: TRBV5-1
d_call: NA

cdr3_aa: CATSDRDRVTYEQYF
cdr3_nt: TGTGCCACAAGCGACCGGGACAGGGTGACCTACGAGCAGTACTTC
clone_size: NA
j_call: TRBJ2-7
v_call: TRBV10-3
d_call: TRBD1

cdr3_aa: CASSASKGFSGNTIYF
cdr3_nt: TGTGCCAGCAGCGCAAGTAAGGGGTTCTCTGGAAACACCATATATTTT
clone_size: NA
j_call: TRBJ1-3
v_call: TRBV9
d_call: NA

cdr3_aa: CASSFTNRGATEAFF
cdr3_nt: TGTGCCAGCAGCTTCACGAACAGGGGCGCGACTGAAGCTTTCTTT
clone_size: NA
j_call: TRBJ1-1
v_call: TRBV11-2
d_call: TRBD1

cdr3_aa: CASADSPNTEAFF
cdr3_nt: TGTGCTTCCGCAGACAGCCCCAACACTGAAGCTTTCTTT
clone_size: NA
j_call: TRBJ1-1
v_call: TRBV12-5
d_call: NA

cdr3_aa: CASSQPGQGGLGAFF
cdr3_nt: TGTGCCAGCAGCCAACCGGGACAGGGAGGGCTAGGAGCTTTCTTT
clone_size: NA
j_call: TRBJ1-1
v_call: TRBV14
d_call: TRBD1

cdr3_aa: CASRWGQGGNQPQHF
cdr3_nt: TGTGCCAGTAGGTGGGGGCAGGGAGGCAATCAGCCCCAGCATTTT
clone_size: NA
j_call: TRBJ1-5
v_call: TRBV19
d_call: NA

cdr3_aa: CATSRDRGREGYTF
cdr3_nt: TGTGCCACCAGTCGGGACAGGGGGCGGGAGGGCTACACCTTC
clone_size: NA
j_call: TRBJ1-2
v_call: TRBV15
d_call: TRBD1

cdr3_aa: CATREEGTTTLHF
cdr3_nt: TGTGCCACCAGGGAGGAAGGCACCACGACCCTCCACTTT
clone_size: NA
j_call: TRBJ1-6
v_call: TRBV15
d_call: NA

cdr3_aa: CASSLGPQETQYF
cdr3_nt: TGTGCCAGCAGCTTGGGGCCCCAAGAGACCCAGTACTTC
clone_size: NA
j_call: TRBJ2-5
v_call: TRBV7-3
d_call: NA

cdr3_aa: CASSRTGMRSPLHF
cdr3_nt: TGTGCCAGTAGCCGGACAGGGATGAGGTCACCCCTCCACTTT
clone_size: NA
j_call: TRBJ1-6
v_call: TRBV19
d_call: TRBD1

cdr3_aa: CASSPWTGATYEQYF
cdr3_nt: TGTGCCAGCAGCCCCTGGACAGGGGCGACCTACGAGCAGTACTTC
clone_size: NA
j_call: TRBJ2-7
v_call: TRBV7-6
d_call: TRBD1

cdr3_aa: CSVERQGAYGYTF
cdr3_nt: TGCAGCGTTGAGAGACAGGGGGCATATGGCTACACCTTC
clone_size: NA
j_call: TRBJ1-2
v_call: TRBV29-1
d_call: TRBD1

cdr3_aa: CASSLGTHAYEQYF
cdr3_nt: TGCGCCAGCAGTTTGGGGACACACGCCTACGAGCAGTACTTC
clone_size: once
j_call: TRBJ2-7
v_call: TRBV5-1
d_call: NA

cdr3_aa: CASRPQERNSPLHF
cdr3_nt: TGTGCCAGCCGTCCTCAAGAGCGGAATTCACCCCTCCACTTT
clone_size: NA
j_call: TRBJ1-6
v_call: TRBV6-1
d_call: NA

cdr3_aa: CASSVQGSGELFF
cdr3_nt: TGTGCCAGCAGTGTACAGGGGTCCGGGGAGCTGTTTTTT
clone_size: NA
j_call: TRBJ2-2
v_call: TRBV6-2/TRBV6-3
d_call: TRBD1

cdr3_aa: CASSPGGGWGTANYGYTF
cdr3_nt: TGTGCCAGCAGCCCCGGGGGGGGCTGGGGAACTGCTAACTATGGCTACACCTTC
clone_size: once
j_call: TRBJ1-2
v_call: TRBV9
d_call: NA

cdr3_aa: CAISEPPGGAGIQETQYF
cdr3_nt: TGTGCCATCAGTGAACCCCCGGGGGGAGCGGGAATTCAAGAGACCCAGTACTTC
clone_size: NA
j_call: TRBJ2-5
v_call: TRBV10-3
d_call: TRBD2

cdr3_aa: CASGTNYNEQFF
cdr3_nt: TGTGCCAGTGGGACTAACTACAATGAGCAGTTCTTC
clone_size: NA
j_call: TRBJ2-1
v_call: TRBV19
d_call: TRBD2

cdr3_aa: CASSQDTQGAREAFF
cdr3_nt: TGTGCCAGCAGCCAAGATACACAGGGTGCACGTGAAGCTTTCTTT
clone_size: NA
j_call: TRBJ1-1
v_call: TRBV3-1/TRBV3-2
d_call: NA